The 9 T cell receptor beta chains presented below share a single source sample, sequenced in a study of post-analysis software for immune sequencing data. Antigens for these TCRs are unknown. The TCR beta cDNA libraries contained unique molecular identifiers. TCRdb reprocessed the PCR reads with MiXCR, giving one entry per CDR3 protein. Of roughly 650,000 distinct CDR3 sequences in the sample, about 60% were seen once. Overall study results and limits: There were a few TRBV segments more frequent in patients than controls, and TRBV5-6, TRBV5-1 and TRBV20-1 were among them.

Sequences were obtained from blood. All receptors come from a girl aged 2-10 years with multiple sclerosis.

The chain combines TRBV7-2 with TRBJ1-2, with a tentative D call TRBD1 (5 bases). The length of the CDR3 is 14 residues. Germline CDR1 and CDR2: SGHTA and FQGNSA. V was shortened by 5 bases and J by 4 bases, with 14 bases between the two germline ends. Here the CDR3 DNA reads TGTGCCAGCAGCCAAACTAAGGGACGCTATGGCTACACCTTC. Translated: CASSQTKGRYGYTF.

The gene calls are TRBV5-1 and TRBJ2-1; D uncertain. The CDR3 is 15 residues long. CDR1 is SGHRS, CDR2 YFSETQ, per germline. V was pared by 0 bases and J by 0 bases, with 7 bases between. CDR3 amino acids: CASSLDSTSYNEQFF. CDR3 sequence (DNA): TGCGCCAGCAGCTTGGATAGTACCTCCTACAATGAGCAGTTCTTC. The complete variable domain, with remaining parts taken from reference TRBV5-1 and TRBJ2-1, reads KAGVTQTPRYLIKTRGQQVTLSCSPISGHRSVSWYQQTPGQGLQFLFEYFSETQRNKGNFPGRFSGRQFSNSRSEMNVSTLELGDSALYLCASSLDSTSYNEQFFGPGTRLTVL.

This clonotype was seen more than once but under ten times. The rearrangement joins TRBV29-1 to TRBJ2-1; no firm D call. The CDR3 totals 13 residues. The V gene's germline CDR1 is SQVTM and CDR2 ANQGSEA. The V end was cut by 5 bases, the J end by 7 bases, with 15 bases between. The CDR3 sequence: CSVTRTLGNEQFF. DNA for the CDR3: TGCAGCGTTACAAGGACCCTCGGGAATGAGCAGTTCTTC.

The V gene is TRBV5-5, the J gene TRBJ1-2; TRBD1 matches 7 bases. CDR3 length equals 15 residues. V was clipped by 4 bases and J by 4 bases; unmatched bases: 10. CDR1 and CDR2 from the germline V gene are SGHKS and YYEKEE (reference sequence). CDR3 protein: CASSDTRTGTYGYTF. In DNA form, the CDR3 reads TGTGCCAGCAGCGATACGAGGACAGGAACCTATGGCTACACCTTC.

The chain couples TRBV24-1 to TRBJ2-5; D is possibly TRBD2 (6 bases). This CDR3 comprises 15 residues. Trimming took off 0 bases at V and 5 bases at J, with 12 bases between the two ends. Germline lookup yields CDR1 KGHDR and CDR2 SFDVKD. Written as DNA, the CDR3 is TGTGCCACCAGTGATTTGCGGCAGGGAGGCGAGACCCAGTACTTC. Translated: CATSDLRQGGETQYF.

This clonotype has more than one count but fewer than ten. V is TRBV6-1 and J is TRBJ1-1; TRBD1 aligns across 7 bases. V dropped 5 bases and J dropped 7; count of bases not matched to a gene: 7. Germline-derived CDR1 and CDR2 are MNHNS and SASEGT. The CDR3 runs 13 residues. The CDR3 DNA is TGTGCCAGCAGTCAGACAGGGTTCTTTGAAGCTTTCTTT. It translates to CASSQTGFFEAFF.

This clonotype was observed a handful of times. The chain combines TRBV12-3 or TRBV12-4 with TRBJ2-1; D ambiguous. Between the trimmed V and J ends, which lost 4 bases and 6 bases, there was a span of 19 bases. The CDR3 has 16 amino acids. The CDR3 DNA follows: TGTGCCAGCAGTTCCCTTACCCTCCAACGGGTCAATGAGCAGTTCTTC. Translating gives CASSSLTLQRVNEQFF.

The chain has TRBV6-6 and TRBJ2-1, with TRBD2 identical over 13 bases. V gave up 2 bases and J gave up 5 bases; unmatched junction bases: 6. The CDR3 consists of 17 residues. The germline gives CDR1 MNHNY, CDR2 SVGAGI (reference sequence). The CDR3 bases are TGTGCCAGCAGTTACAACGAAGGACTAGCGGGGGACAATGAGCAGTTCTTC. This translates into CASSYNEGLAGDNEQFF.

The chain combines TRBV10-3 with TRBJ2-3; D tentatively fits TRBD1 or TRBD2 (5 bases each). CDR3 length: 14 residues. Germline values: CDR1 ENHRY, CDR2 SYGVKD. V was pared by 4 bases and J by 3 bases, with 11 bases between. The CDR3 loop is CAISVRGETDTQYF. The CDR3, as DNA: TGTGCCATCAGTGTAAGGGGAGAAACAGATACGCAGTATTTT.